Following are 16 T cell receptor beta chains from one sample sequenced in a study of T cells expressing NK-cell markers. TCRdb derives one entry per CDR3 protein from the 5' RACE reads, leaving out DNA. The sample table includes under 500,000 distinct CDR3 sequences. Sequencing used blood T cells: a sorted CD56 or NKG2C T cell subset, CD4+ or CD8+ T cells, or bulk PBMC T cells (not recorded which). These TCRs come from a woman aged 18 to 75 in good health.

CDR3 residues: CSARDLLAGGWRETQYF. This chain links TRBV20-1 with TRBJ2-5; TCRdb names TRBD2, which stays unverified in the absence of DNA. This CDR3 is built from 17 residues. Germline-derived CDR1 and CDR2 are DFQATT and SNEGSKA (reference sequence).

The chain joins TRBV9 to TRBJ2-1; TCRdb selects TRBD2, and the lack of DNA leaves this call unchecked. Germline V gene lookup returns CDR1 SGDLS and CDR2 YYNGEE. The CDR3 covers 15 residues. The CDR3: CASSVEGLARDEQFF.

The chain has TRBV2 and TRBJ2-7; no DNA is available, so the TRBD1 call from TCRdb remains unchecked. The CDR3 covers 14 residues. Per germline, CDR1 SNHLY and CDR2 FYNNEI. Here the CDR3 reads CASHPGGSTYEQYF.

The chain employs TRBV6-6 and TRBJ2-3; the D call of TRBD1 rests on TCRdb alone, since no DNA is present to check it. CDR3 length equals 13 residues. Germline V lookup: CDR1 MNHNY, CDR2 SVGAGI (reference sequence). CDR3: CATATGGTDTQYF.

J is TRBJ2-7 and V is TRBV20-1; TCRdb returns TRBD2, unconfirmable since there is no DNA. Germline CDR1 is DFQATT and CDR2 is SNEGSKA (reference sequence). The CDR3 loop spans 14 amino acids. CDR3 region: CSASNGGSSGEQYF.

V gene TRBV6-5 combines with J gene TRBJ2-3; as DNA is missing, the TRBD2 call by TCRdb cannot be tested. Germline assignment: CDR1 MNHEY and CDR2 SVGAGI. This CDR3 spans 17 amino acids. The chain's CDR3 is CASSYSNLLMEADTQYF.

The chain combines TRBV9 with TRBJ1-2; there is no DNA to check the TCRdb D call of TRBD1. This CDR3 has 16 residues. Germline V gene data show CDR1 as SGDLS and CDR2 as YYNGEE. The CDR3 sequence is CASRPPGQGYAGGYTF.

The chain is built from TRBV4-3 and TRBJ1-5. CDR1 and CDR2 (germline): LGHNA, YSLEER. The CDR3 length is 14 residues. CDR3: CASSQTSNISPQHF.

The genes are TRBV5-1 and TRBJ1-5; TCRdb's assignment of TRBD1 cannot be checked, as there is no DNA. Germline-derived CDR1 and CDR2 are SGHRS and YFSETQ. This CDR3 region has 14 residues. The CDR3 spells CASSSGTDGQPQHF.

The chain is built from TRBV12-3 or TRBV12-4 and TRBJ1-1; checking the TCRdb D call of TRBD1 is not possible without DNA. This CDR3 spans 14 amino acids. The chain's CDR3 is CASSPGFADAEAFF.

The CDR3 sequence is CASSKESARAISYEQYF. V gene TRBV4-1 combines with J gene TRBJ2-7. The CDR3 loop spans 17 amino acids. Germline CDR1 and CDR2: MGHRA and YSYEKL.

The J gene is TRBJ2-3, the V gene TRBV5-5. This CDR3 is built from 14 residues. Germline CDR1 is SGHKS and CDR2 is YYEKEE (reference sequence). CDR3 in amino acids: CASSLNRRTDTQYF.

This chain joins TRBV5-1 and TRBJ2-3; absent DNA, TCRdb's TRBD1 call cannot be checked. CDR3 length: 16 amino acids. Germline V lookup: CDR1 SGHRS, CDR2 YFSETQ. This CDR3 is CASSLASGKGTDTQYF.

The rearrangement uses TRBV29-1 and TRBJ2-3; the D call from TCRdb, TRBD2, cannot be confirmed without DNA. The length of the CDR3 is 15 residues. CDR1 SQVTM and CDR2 ANQGSEA come from the germline V gene. The CDR3 sequence: CSVAGWEADPDTQYF.

The chain couples TRBV20-1 to TRBJ2-5; TCRdb picks TRBD1, but there is no DNA to check that call. CDR3 length: 14 amino acids. Germline V gives CDR1 DFQATT, CDR2 SNEGSKA (reference sequence). The chain's CDR3 is CSASVVRGGETQYF.

The rearrangement links TRBV20-1 to TRBJ2-7. This CDR3 has 11 amino acids. Germline V CDR1 and CDR2: DFQATT, SNEGSKA (reference sequence). The CDR3 sequence is CSASGLDEQYF.